The 9 T cell receptor beta chains below were found in one sample sequenced in a study of response to subunit inactivated influenza vaccine. TCRdb re-analysed the RT-PCR reads in MiXCR, keeping a single row per CDR3 protein. The table lists about 700,000 distinct CDR3 sequences, over 11% of them singletons. This material consisted of PBMCs from blood, taken about 14 days before vaccination. Every receptor here comes from a man in his forties or fifties who received an inactivated influenza vaccine.

This clonotype was recorded at least ten times. This chain uses TRBV29-1 with TRBJ2-2; TRBD1 matches 7 bases. The ends lost 4 bases at V and 4 bases at J; junction bases unmatched: 6. Germline CDR1 is SQVTM and CDR2 is ANQGSEA. This CDR3 comprises 14 residues. CDR3 residues: CSVGTGQITGELFF. The CDR3 DNA reads TGCAGCGTTGGTACGGGACAGATCACCGGGGAGCTGTTTTTT.

The table lists this clonotype with a few counts. V and J are TRBV12-3 or TRBV12-4 and TRBJ2-1; D might be TRBD1 (5 bases). Trimming shortened V by 6 bases and J by 9 bases, and 9 bases separated the two germline ends. This CDR3 is 11 amino acids long. CDR3 DNA: TGTGCCAGCAGCCAGGGCAGTGAGCAGTTCTTC. It specifies CASSQGSEQFF.

This rearrangement joins TRBV12-3 or TRBV12-4 to TRBJ2-5; no clear D. Trimming shortened V by 3 bases and J by 5 bases, and 7 bases separated the two germline ends. The CDR3 extends over 12 amino acids. The CDR3 sequence is CASSLRFETQYF. CDR3 DNA sequence: TGTGCCAGCAGTTTGAGGTTTGAGACCCAGTACTTC.

A few counts support this clonotype. This chain joins TRBV5-1 and TRBJ2-3; D is uncertain. Per the germline V gene, CDR1 is SGHRS and CDR2 is YFSETQ. The CDR3 spans 16 residues. Trimming removed 4 bases from V and 4 bases from J, with 19 bases in between. CDR3 DNA sequence: TGCGCCAGCAGCCCGACGCGTAGGTCCGGTCCAGATACGCAGTATTTT. Amino acid sequence: CASSPTRRSGPDTQYF. Full variable domain (rest looked up from reference TRBV5-1 and TRBJ2-3): KAGVTQTPRYLIKTRGQQVTLSCSPISGHRSVSWYQQTPGQGLQFLFEYFSETQRNKGNFPGRFSGRQFSNSRSEMNVSTLELGDSALYLCASSPTRRSGPDTQYFGPGTRLTVL.

The chain's CDR3 is CASVGGPPYEQYF. The CDR3 DNA reads TGTGCCAGCGTTGGGGGCCCTCCCTACGAGCAGTACTTC. V gene TRBV6-5 combines with J gene TRBJ2-7; weak D call: TRBD1 (6 bases). The CDR3 is 13 amino acids. Germline values: CDR1 MNHEY, CDR2 SVGAGI. V was trimmed by 8 bases and J by 2 bases, leaving 13 bases between them.

This clonotype was counted at least ten times. The chain joins TRBV29-1 to TRBJ2-3; 9 positions agree with TRBD2. V dropped 3 bases and J dropped 4; count of bases not matched to a gene: 5. CDR1 and CDR2 from the germline V gene are SQVTM and ANQGSEA. The CDR3 contains 14 residues. This CDR3 is CSVDGTSSADTQYF. DNA for the CDR3: TGCAGCGTTGATGGGACTAGCTCCGCAGATACGCAGTATTTT.

The V call is TRBV9, the J call TRBJ2-5; D is undetermined. V gave up 0 bases and J gave up 7 bases, with 7 bases separating them. Germline assignment: CDR1 SGDLS and CDR2 YYNGEE. The CDR3 length is 12 residues. In nucleotides, the CDR3 is TGTGCCAGCAGCGTAGAGTTAGGGACCCAGTACTTC. It is translated as CASSVELGTQYF. Full variable domain (rest looked up from reference TRBV9 and TRBJ2-5): DSGVTQTPKHLITATGQRVTLRCSPRSGDLSVYWYQQSLDQGLQFLIQYYNGEERAKGNILERFSAQQFPDLHSELNLSSLELGDSALYFCASSVELGTQYFGPGTRLLVL.

The sample holds a few counts of this clonotype. The rearrangement uses TRBV7-2 and TRBJ2-5; no clear D. The CDR3 sequence is 13 residues long. The germline gives CDR1 SGHTA, CDR2 FQGNSA. Trimming shortened V by 5 bases and J by 5 bases, and 12 bases separated the two germline ends. CDR3 nucleotides: TGTGCCAGCAGCCCCCGGAGTCGGGAGACCCAGTACTTC. Its protein product is CASSPRSRETQYF.

This clonotype was seen repeatedly, ten times or more. This sequence joins TRBV5-1 and TRBJ1-2; the D is unclear. CDR3 length equals 14 residues. Germline lookup yields CDR1 SGHRS and CDR2 YFSETQ. V was pared by 5 bases and J by 0 bases, with 11 bases between. CDR3 protein: CASRFYEANYGYTF. Written as DNA, the CDR3 is TGCGCCAGCAGATTTTATGAAGCTAACTATGGCTACACCTTC. Combining the CDR3 with reference TRBV5-1 and TRBJ1-2 gives the whole variable domain KAGVTQTPRYLIKTRGQQVTLSCSPISGHRSVSWYQQTPGQGLQFLFEYFSETQRNKGNFPGRFSGRQFSNSRSEMNVSTLELGDSALYLCASRFYEANYGYTFGSGTRLTVV.